This T cell receptor beta chain is drawn from a study of T cell responses to AZD1222 COVID-19 vaccine. Assay: immunoSEQ multiplex PCR; the TCRdb copy retains only in-frame clones and omits some. The table has about 180,000 clones, approximately 90% seen once. In germline, CDR1 is MRHNA, CDR2 SNTAGT. This CDR3 region has 16 residues. The germline V and J ends were trimmed by 2 bases and 3 bases, with 14 bases remaining between them. The sample here was peripheral blood, taken 28 days after the second AZD1222 dose. The chain carries TRBV6-4 and TRBJ2-1, with a possible D match to TRBD1 (5 bases). This receptor was taken from an adult who received the AZD1222 COVID-19 vaccine. The CDR3 DNA sequence: TGTGCCAGCAGTGACAAGAGACAGCAGTACTACAATGAGCAGTTCTTC. Translated, it gives CASSDKRQQYYNEQFF.